The rows below give T cell receptor beta chains drawn from one sample of a study of blood T cell repertoires in COVID-19. TCRdb's copy holds only in-frame clones and misses some; the assay was immunoSEQ multiplex PCR. The sample yields over 100,000 clones, over 70% seen once. Sequenced input: peripheral blood. These receptor sequences come from a woman aged 50 to 60 with acute or convalescent COVID-19. Each CDR3 is given with its conserved first and last residue. D genes are given only for firm matches. Not all rows give a size; the values are once, few, many and, for expanded clones, a class.

>-|TRBJ1-1|-|TRBV18
CASSPSGETEAFF
TGTGCCAGCTCACCATCTGGAGAGACTGAAGCTTTCTTT
>TRBD1|TRBJ1-6|-|TRBV2
CASSRETGGRSPLHF
TGTGCCAGCTCCCGGGAAACAGGGGGACGGTCACCCCTCCACTTT
>-|TRBJ1-2|few|TRBV6-5
CASRSDSNYGYTF
TGTGCCAGCAGATCGGACAGTAACTATGGCTACACCTTC
>-|TRBJ1-1|-|TRBV5-1
CASTSTGGVTEAFF
TGCGCCAGCACGTCGACCGGGGGGGTCACTGAAGCTTTCTTT
>-|TRBJ1-1|-|TRBV12-3/TRBV12-4
CASSVAREAFF
TGTGCCAGCAGTGTTGCGAGGGAAGCTTTCTTT
>TRBD2|TRBJ2-3|-|TRBV10-3
CAIRLPSYSGATGDTQYF
TGTGCCATCAGGCTCCCCTCCTATAGCGGGGCCACGGGAGATACGCAGTATTTT
>TRBD1|TRBJ2-7|once|TRBV5-1
CASSRSRTGSYEQYF
TGCGCCAGCAGCCGATCGAGGACAGGTTCCTACGAGCAGTACTTC
>-|TRBJ1-2|-|TRBV30
CAWSHSPYGYTF
TGTGCCTGGAGTCACAGTCCCTATGGCTACACCTTC
>-|TRBJ1-1|-|TRBV7-8
CASSLRAAGGTEAFF
TGTGCCAGCAGCTTAAGGGCGGCAGGAGGGACTGAAGCTTTCTTT
>TRBD1|TRBJ2-1|once|TRBV9
CASSVDGTGDNEQFF
TGTGCCAGCAGCGTAGATGGGACAGGCGACAATGAGCAGTTCTTC
>TRBD1|TRBJ1-6|-|TRBV2
CASITGANSPLHF
TGTGCCAGCATCACAGGGGCGAATTCACCCCTCCACTTT
>-|TRBJ1-5|-|TRBV6-2/TRBV6-3
CASSYPQGIGNQPQHF
TGTGCCAGCAGTTACCCCCAGGGGATTGGCAATCAGCCCCAGCATTTT
>TRBD2|TRBJ2-7|-|TRBV5-4
CASSPGGTSSYEQYF
TGTGCCAGCAGCCCGGGGGGAACGTCCTCCTACGAGCAGTACTTC
>-|TRBJ2-2|-|TRBV18
CASSPRRDTETGELFF
TGTGCCAGCTCTCCCCGCCGGGACACCGAAACCGGGGAGCTGTTTTTT
>TRBD1|TRBJ1-2|-|TRBV5-1
CASRLDPGQAVYGYTF
TGCGCCAGCAGACTGGACCCGGGACAGGCAGTCTATGGCTACACCTTC
>-|TRBJ1-4|-|TRBV15
CATSKGAGGATNEKLFF
TGTGCCACCAGCAAAGGCGCCGGGGGGGCAACTAATGAAAAACTGTTTTTT
>TRBD1|TRBJ2-1|few|TRBV6-5
CASRRTGENEQFF
TGTGCCAGCAGGAGGACAGGGGAAAATGAGCAGTTCTTC
>-|TRBJ1-1|-|TRBV5-1
CASSSGGMNTEAFF
TGCGCCAGCAGCTCTGGGGGGATGAACACTGAAGCTTTCTTT
>-|TRBJ2-3|-|TRBV6-5
CASSSFMAQGVAQYF
TGTGCCAGCAGTTCGTTTATGGCCCAGGGCGTTGCGCAGTATTTT
>-|TRBJ2-7|-|TRBV5-5
CASSSVGGYSYEQYF
TGTGCCAGCAGTTCCGTTGGGGGGTACTCCTACGAGCAGTACTTC
>-|TRBJ2-1|-|TRBV20-1
CSAERWNEQFF
TGCAGTGCAGAGAGGTGGAATGAGCAGTTCTTC
>-|TRBJ1-5|-|TRBV25-1
CASSDGRVGGQPQHF
TGTGCCAGCAGTGATGGCAGGGTCGGGGGTCAGCCCCAGCATTTT
>TRBD1|TRBJ2-1|-|TRBV19
CASSIGGVGTGTYNEQFF
TGTGCCAGTAGTATAGGGGGGGTCGGGACAGGAACCTACAATGAGCAGTTCTTC
>-|TRBJ1-1|once|TRBV6-5
CASSRGAVEAFF
TGTGCCAGCAGCCGTGGGGCAGTGGAAGCTTTCTTT
>TRBD1|TRBJ1-4|-|TRBV6-5
CASTGQGAGEKLFF
TGTGCCAGCACCGGACAGGGGGCTGGTGAAAAACTGTTTTTT
>TRBD1|TRBJ1-2|-|TRBV28
CASSPPGQGGYGYTF
TGTGCCAGCAGCCCGCCGGGACAGGGGGGGTATGGCTACACCTTC
>TRBD1|TRBJ1-5|-|TRBV5-8
CASSLRDRGQPQHF
TGTGCCAGCAGCCTCCGGGACAGGGGTCAGCCCCAGCATTTT
>TRBD1|TRBJ2-3|-|TRBV5-1
CASSRDRVNTDTQYF
TGCGCCAGCAGCCGGGACAGGGTGAACACAGATACGCAGTATTTT
>-|TRBJ1-6|-|TRBV30
CAWSDGQSYNSPLHF
TGTGCCTGGAGTGACGGACAGAGCTATAATTCACCCCTCCACTTT
>-|TRBJ2-2|-|TRBV9
CASSVASITGELFF
TGTGCCAGCAGCGTAGCCAGTATTACCGGGGAGCTGTTTTTT
>TRBD2|TRBJ2-3|-|TRBV29-1
CSVGGGGGVKFRTDTQYF
TGCAGCGTTGGGGGCGGCGGGGGAGTAAAATTTCGCACAGATACGCAGTATTTT
>TRBD1|TRBJ1-1|-|TRBV19
CASSQQGKAFF
TGTGCCAGTAGTCAACAGGGGAAAGCTTTCTTT